Shown below are 5 T cell receptor beta chains from a single sample sequenced in a study of T cells in Graves' hyperthyroidism and ophthalmopathy. Researchers amplified the TCR beta CDR3 regions from RNA transcripts. Using the HTBI primer set, a first-round RT-PCR was run on the TCR CDR3. TCRdb called the multiplex PCR reads again in MiXCR, with one record for every CDR3 protein. The table shows 650,000 to 850,000 distinct CDR3 sequences, with approximately 19% occurring only once. The material sequenced was blood. These receptors were collected from a woman aged 50 to 60 with Graves' hyperthyroidism that later progressed to Graves' ophthalmopathy.

V gene TRBV28 combines with J gene TRBJ1-4; 12 bases agree with TRBD1. J lost 4 bases, V lost 7 bases, and 10 bases had no gene match. The germline V gene has CDR1 MDHEN and CDR2 SYDVKM. The CDR3 totals 17 residues. The CDR3 sequence: CASNTGTGGLYNEKLFF. As DNA, the CDR3 is TGTGCCAGCAACACCGGGACAGGGGGCCTTTATAATGAAAAACTGTTTTTT.

This clonotype was seen at least ten times. The V call is TRBV30, the J call TRBJ2-1; tentative D call: TRBD2 (7 bases). From germline, CDR1 is GTSNPN and CDR2 SVGIG (reference sequence). The CDR3 extends over 13 amino acids. Deletions cut 2 bases from V and 8 bases from J, with 13 bases between. Here the CDR3 reads CAWSRGGAHEQFF. The CDR3, as DNA: TGTGCCTGGAGTAGAGGGGGGGCTCATGAGCAGTTCTTC. The variable domain in full, with the rest retrieved from reference TRBV30 and TRBJ2-1, is SQTIHQWPATLVQPVGSPLSLECTVEGTSNPNLYWYRQAAGRGLQLLFYSVGIGQISSEVPQNLSASRPQDRQFILSSKKLLLSDSGFYLCAWSRGGAHEQFFGPGTRLTVL.

This clonotype has a handful of counts. The chain recombines TRBV7-9 with TRBJ2-3; a possible D gene is TRBD2 (6 bases). This CDR3 comprises 14 residues. The germline V gene has CDR1 SEHNR and CDR2 FQNEAQ (reference sequence). V lost 1 base to trimming and J lost 4 bases, with 9 bases between them. The CDR3 protein is CASSLVEGPDTQYF. CDR3 nucleotides: TGTGCCAGCAGCTTAGTGGAGGGACCAGATACGCAGTATTTT.

The chain joins TRBV6-2 or TRBV6-3 to TRBJ1-2; D not certain. CDR1 is MNHEY, CDR2 SVGEGT, per germline. The CDR3 totals 13 residues. Trimming removed 7 bases at V and 6 bases at J, with 15 bases between. CDR3: CASNRQAANGYTF. As DNA, the CDR3 is TGTGCCAGCAACCGGCAGGCAGCAAATGGCTACACCTTC.

This chain links TRBV6-5 with TRBJ1-4; a weak D match, TRBD1 (5 bases). This CDR3 region has 18 residues. With 2 bases removed from V and 0 bases from J, the gap between germline ends came to 16 bases. Looked up from germline, CDR1 is MNHEY and CDR2 is SVGAGI. The CDR3 protein is CASSYGTPALATNEKLFF. The DNA for the CDR3 is TGTGCCAGCAGTTACGGGACGCCCGCCCTGGCAACTAATGAAAAACTGTTTTTT.